One and the same sample provided the 10 T cell receptor beta chains below, sequenced in a study of shared clonotypes between healthy human individuals. The table came from immunoSEQ multiplex PCR; TCRdb's copy has only in-frame clones and leaves some out. The sample yields some 2,500,000 clones, approximately 94% seen once. Sequencing was carried out using naive CD4+ T cells from PBMCs. The subset: CD45RA+ positively selected. All receptors come from a man aged 18 to 29 in good health. Some clones in this sample may be carry-over from other donors' samples.

The genes are TRBV9 and TRBJ2-5; TRBD1 matches at 9 bases. Germline trimming cut 0 bases from V and 9 bases from J; bases unmatched to any gene: 9. In germline, CDR1 is SGDLS, CDR2 YYNGEE. This CDR3 has 15 residues. The CDR3 protein is CASSVGGTGSTAQYF. CDR3 sequence (DNA): TGTGCCAGCAGCGTAGGTGGGACAGGGTCTACGGCCCAGTACTTC.

The chain joins TRBV11-3 to TRBJ2-3; no definite D call. The V and J ends lost 4 bases and 0 bases respectively, with 8 bases between them. Looked up from germline, CDR1 is SGHNT and CDR2 is YENEEA. The length of the CDR3 is 14 residues. The chain's CDR3 is CASSSTASTDTQYF. The CDR3 DNA reads TGTGCCAGCAGCTCTACAGCTAGCACAGATACGCAGTATTTT.

The sample holds one count of this clone. The chain uses TRBV5-5 and TRBJ1-5, with unresolved D. V lost 0 bases and J 5 bases, leaving 12 bases between the germline ends. The CDR3 is made up of 15 amino acids. Per germline, CDR1 SGHKS and CDR2 YYEKEE (reference sequence). The CDR3 spells CASSLVSVSDQPQHF. The CDR3 DNA follows: TGTGCCAGCAGCTTGGTGTCAGTGAGCGATCAGCCCCAGCATTTT.

For the CDR3, the DNA is TGTGCCAGCAGCGTGGTTCGGGCTAGCGGACCGTACGAGCAGTACTTC. Translated, it gives CASSVVRASGPYEQYF. The J gene is TRBJ2-7, the V gene TRBV9, with TRBD2 identical over 7 bases. The CDR3 consists of 16 residues. CDR1 SGDLS and CDR2 YYNGEE come from the germline V gene. With 2 bases clipped from V and 4 bases from J, the junction kept 12 bases outside the gene matches.

CDR3 in DNA: TGCGCCAGCAGCTTTGGACCCGGGGGTCAGCCCCAGCATTTT. The encoded protein is CASSFGPGGQPQHF. This chain connects TRBV5-1 to TRBJ1-5; a possible D gene is TRBD1 (5 bases). V shed 2 bases and J shed 6 bases, with 12 bases lying between them. The CDR3 is made up of 14 amino acids. Germline-derived CDR1 and CDR2 are SGHRS and YFSETQ.

The chain uses TRBV5-1 and TRBJ1-1; 8 bases fit TRBD1. The CDR3 loop spans 15 amino acids. Germline CDR1 reads SGHRS; CDR2 reads YFSETQ. Trimming took 2 bases from V and 4 from J; bases not matched to a gene: 7. CDR3 in amino acids: CASSLGPTGGTEAFF. The CDR3 region has the DNA TGCGCCAGCAGCTTAGGCCCAACAGGGGGCACTGAAGCTTTCTTT.

V and J are TRBV19 and TRBJ1-1; possible D gene TRBD1, 5 bases. The ends were cut back, 5 bases at V and 3 bases at J, with 13 bases in the middle. Looked up from germline, CDR1 is LNHDA and CDR2 is SQIVND (reference sequence). The length of the CDR3 is 14 residues. The CDR3: CASSPRDRDTEAFF. CDR3 DNA sequence: TGTGCCAGTAGTCCCCGGGACCGAGACACTGAAGCTTTCTTT.

As concerns this clone: The same CDR3 is also encoded by other DNA sequences in this sample. This sequence joins TRBV18 and TRBJ2-7, with 7 bases identical to TRBD2. CDR3 length: 16 residues. Germline CDR1 KGHSH, CDR2 LQKENI. J gave up 1 base and V 6 bases, and 12 bases lay outside the gene matches. CDR3 region: CASSPRQGGTSYEQYF. The CDR3 DNA reads TGTGCCAGCTCCCCCCGCCAGGGAGGGACTTCCTACGAGCAGTACTTC. Drawing the rest from reference TRBV18 and TRBJ2-7, the complete variable domain is NAGVMQNPRHLVRRRGQEARLRCSPMKGHSHVYWYRQLPEEGLKFMVYLQKENIIDESGMPKERFSAEFPKEGPSILRIQQVVRGDSAAYFCASSPRQGGTSYEQYFGPGTRLTVT.

This chain uses TRBV10-3 with TRBJ1-1, with a tentative D call TRBD1 (5 bases). V gave up 3 bases and J gave up 0 bases, with 11 bases separating them. This CDR3 region has 15 residues. Germline CDR1 reads ENHRY; CDR2 reads SYGVKD. The CDR3 DNA reads as TGTGCCATCAGTGACCGGGGCCTCCTGAACACTGAAGCTTTCTTT. It yields the protein CAISDRGLLNTEAFF.

The chain couples TRBV4-2 to TRBJ2-7, with a possible D match to TRBD2 (6 bases). CDR3 size: 14 residues. The ends were cut back, 4 bases at V and 4 bases at J, with 14 bases in the middle. The germline V gene has CDR1 LGHNA and CDR2 YNFKEQ. In nucleotides, the CDR3 is TGTGCCAGCAGCCCTGGGGGGATCGGGTACGAGCAGTACTTC. Encoded protein: CASSPGGIGYEQYF.